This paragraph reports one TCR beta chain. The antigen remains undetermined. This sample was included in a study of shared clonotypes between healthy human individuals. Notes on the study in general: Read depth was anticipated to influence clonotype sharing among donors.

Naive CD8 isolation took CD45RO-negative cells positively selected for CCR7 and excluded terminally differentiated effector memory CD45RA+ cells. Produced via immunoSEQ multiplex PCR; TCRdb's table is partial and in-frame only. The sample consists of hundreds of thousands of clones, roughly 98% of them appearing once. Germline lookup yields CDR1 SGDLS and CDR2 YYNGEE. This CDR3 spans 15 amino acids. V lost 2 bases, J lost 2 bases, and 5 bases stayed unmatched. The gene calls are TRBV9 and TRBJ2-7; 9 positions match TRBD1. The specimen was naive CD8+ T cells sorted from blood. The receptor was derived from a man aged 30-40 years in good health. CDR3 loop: CASSVGTGFTYEQYF. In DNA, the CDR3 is TGTGCCAGCAGCGTCGGGACAGGGTTTACCTACGAGCAGTACTTC.